This TCR beta chain came from a study of T cells in Graves' hyperthyroidism and ophthalmopathy. This clonotype was seen many times. What it binds is not known. The junction departs from the called germline gene at one end, perhaps through a read error. This CDR3 comprises 15 residues. CDR1 and CDR2 (germline): PRHDT, FYEKMQ (reference sequence). Hyperthyroidism of Graves' type that showed no ophthalmopathy progression within 18 months was stable. Patients between 18 and 65 years old had hyperthyroidism, newly diagnosed and lasting under 2 months. A patient was excluded if there was uncontrolled infection, other autoimmune disease, pregnancy or lactation. Amplification of TCR beta CDR3 regions used RNA as the template. During a first-round RT-PCR of the TCR CDR3, the HTBI primer set was used. Using its own MiXCR run on the multiplex PCR reads, TCRdb lists one record per CDR3 protein. This sample carries 600,000 to 650,000 distinct CDR3 sequences, roughly 16% of them seen once, and the ten largest clones take around 4%.

Study outcomes and limitations: The model forecast ophthalmopathy, anticipating it by a median around 6.9 months before onset.

The sequencing input was blood. This TCR was recovered from a woman in her 30s with Graves' hyperthyroidism. This chain uses TRBV13 with TRBJ2-7; 14 bases are a match to TRBD2. The CDR3 spells CASSIGLAGGGEQYF. The CDR3 bases are TGTGCCAGCAGCATAGGACTAGCGGGAGGAGGCGAGCAGTACTTC.